This entry lists 26 T cell receptor beta chains sequenced from one sample in a study of control samples from healthy donors and cancer patients. Some clones are missing from TCRdb's copy, which holds only in-frame ones; the method was immunoSEQ multiplex PCR. The sample holds 75,000 to 95,000 clones, 90% to 95% seen once. The sample consisted of blood. The receptors derive from a woman aged 25 to 39 in good health.

The chain employs TRBV10-3 and TRBJ1-1, with a possible D match to TRBD1 (5 bases). V lost 0 bases and J lost 2, with 7 bases in between. Germline V CDR1 and CDR2: ENHRY, SYGVKD. This CDR3 is built from 14 residues. CDR3 DNA: TGTGCCATCAGTGAGTCCAGGGAAAACACTGAAGCTTTCTTT. Its protein product is CAISESRENTEAFF.

The chain links TRBV11-1 to TRBJ2-2, with D possibly matching TRBD1 (6 bases). The CDR3 sequence is 14 residues long. Deletions cut 5 bases from V and 1 base from J, with 8 bases between. The germline V gene has CDR1 SGHAT and CDR2 FQDESV (reference sequence). The CDR3 DNA reads TGTGCCAGCAGCATAGGGGGGAACACCGGGGAGCTGTTTTTT. Its translation: CASSIGGNTGELFF.

The V call is TRBV13, the J call TRBJ2-7; a weak D match, TRBD2 (5 bases). Germline V gene lookup returns CDR1 PRHDT and CDR2 FYEKMQ (reference sequence). This CDR3 has 15 amino acids. Deletions cut 2 bases from V and 0 bases from J, with 11 bases between. CDR3 in DNA: TGTGCCAGCAGCTTAAGAGCGGAGTACTCCTACGAGCAGTACTTC. Translating it yields CASSLRAEYSYEQYF. The complete variable domain, with remaining parts taken from reference TRBV13 and TRBJ2-7, reads AAGVIQSPRHLIKEKRETATLKCYPIPRHDTVYWYQQGPGQDPQFLISFYEKMQSDKGSIPDRFSAQQFSDYHSELNMSSLELGDSALYFCASSLRAEYSYEQYFGPGTRLTVT.

The gene calls are TRBV2 and TRBJ1-6, with 8 positions matching TRBD1. CDR3 size: 16 residues. The germline V gene has CDR1 SNHLY and CDR2 FYNNEI. Losses at the gene ends were 2 bases for V and 4 bases for J; bases not matched to a gene: 4. In nucleotides, the CDR3 is TGTGCCAGCAGTGAACAGGGGGCCGATTATAATTCACCCCTCCACTTT. Its protein product is CASSEQGADYNSPLHF.

The rearrangement links TRBV28 to TRBJ1-2; D gene unclear. The germline V gene encodes CDR1 MDHEN and CDR2 SYDVKM. Trimming pared 8 bases from V and 4 bases from J, leaving 17 bases between. The CDR3 runs to 14 residues. The CDR3 DNA is TGTGCCAGCCGACTATCCGGGATGGGCTATGGCTACACCTTC. Translating it yields CASRLSGMGYGYTF.

This clone has just a few counts. The rearrangement links TRBV6-5 to TRBJ2-7; tentative D call: TRBD2 (7 bases). This CDR3 is built from 16 residues. V lost 2 bases to trimming and J lost 5 bases, with 19 bases between them. In germline, CDR1 is MNHEY, CDR2 SVGAGI. The CDR3: CASSYGGGAPGDEQYF. CDR3 DNA sequence: TGTGCCAGCAGTTACGGAGGGGGGGCCCCTGGGGACGAGCAGTACTTC.

V is TRBV7-3 and J is TRBJ1-2; TRBD1 is a possible D gene (6 bases). CDR3 size: 13 residues. Germline CDR1 reads SGHTA; CDR2 reads FQGTGA. Trimming pared 5 bases from V and 6 bases from J, leaving 13 bases between. This CDR3 is CASSLDRGNGYTF. The CDR3 DNA sequence: TGTGCCAGCAGCCTGGACAGAGGAAATGGCTACACCTTC.

This chain uses TRBV5-1 with TRBJ2-7; D is unresolved. Per the germline V gene, CDR1 is SGHRS and CDR2 is YFSETQ. V was pared by 6 bases and J by 3 bases, with 10 bases between. The CDR3 has 12 amino acids. CDR3 in amino acids: CASKPINYEQYF. The DNA for the CDR3 is TGCGCCAGCAAACCTATAAACTACGAGCAGTACTTC.

V is TRBV5-1 and J is TRBJ1-1, with a tentative D call TRBD1 (5 bases). The germline gives CDR1 SGHRS, CDR2 YFSETQ. The CDR3 has 13 residues. V gave up 5 bases and J gave up 1 base, with 9 bases separating them. The CDR3 sequence: CASRPQGNTEAFF. The CDR3 coding sequence is TGCGCCAGCAGGCCCCAGGGGAACACTGAAGCTTTCTTT. The complete variable domain, with remaining parts taken from reference TRBV5-1 and TRBJ1-1, reads KAGVTQTPRYLIKTRGQQVTLSCSPISGHRSVSWYQQTPGQGLQFLFEYFSETQRNKGNFPGRFSGRQFSNSRSEMNVSTLELGDSALYLCASRPQGNTEAFFGQGTRLTVV.

The J gene is TRBJ2-7, the V gene TRBV27; possible D gene TRBD2, 5 bases. Between the trimmed V and J ends, which lost 8 bases and 3 bases, there was a span of 11 bases. Germline V gives CDR1 MNHEY, CDR2 SMNVEV (reference sequence). The CDR3 is 12 residues long. The CDR3: CASGRGGYEQYF. CDR3 bases: TGTGCCAGCGGCCGCGGAGGCTACGAGCAGTACTTC.

The V call is TRBV9, the J call TRBJ1-3; no firm D call. V lost 2 bases and J lost 0, with 9 bases in between. Germline V gene lookup returns CDR1 SGDLS and CDR2 YYNGEE. This CDR3 has 15 amino acids. The CDR3 loop is CASSVDGISGNTIYF. CDR3 bases: TGTGCCAGCAGCGTGGACGGTATCTCTGGAAACACCATATATTTT.

The V call is TRBV5-1, the J call TRBJ1-5; possible D gene TRBD1, 6 bases. V lost 0 bases and J lost 6, with 10 bases in between. Germline V gives CDR1 SGHRS, CDR2 YFSETQ. The CDR3 is 14 residues long. CDR3 sequence: CASSLVGGSQPQHF. CDR3 DNA: TGCGCCAGCAGCTTGGTTGGGGGCAGTCAGCCCCAGCATTTT.

The chain is built from TRBV10-2 and TRBJ1-1, with D perhaps TRBD1 (5 bases). Germline CDR1 WSHSY, CDR2 SAAADI. This CDR3 is 14 amino acids long. V gave up 6 bases and J gave up 5 bases, with 16 bases separating them. CDR3 in amino acids: CASRNDRVGTEAFF. CDR3 sequence (DNA): TGCGCCAGCAGAAACGACAGAGTTGGGACTGAAGCTTTCTTT.

The chain recombines TRBV28 with TRBJ2-7; D might be TRBD2 (6 bases). From germline, CDR1 is MDHEN and CDR2 SYDVKM. V lost 3 bases and J lost 3, with 12 bases in between. This CDR3 has 14 amino acids. CDR3 nucleotides: TGTGCCAGCAGTTTTCGGGCGGGGATCTACGAGCAGTACTTC. Translated, it gives CASSFRAGIYEQYF.

This sequence joins TRBV5-1 and TRBJ1-2; TRBD1 matches at 10 bases. V dropped 4 bases and J dropped 8; count of bases not matched to a gene: 8. The CDR3 is 14 residues long. CDR1 is SGHRS, CDR2 YFSETQ, per germline. The CDR3 region has the DNA TGCGCCAGCAGCCCGGGACAGGGGTATATCGGCTACACCTTC. Its translation: CASSPGQGYIGYTF.

The rearrangement links TRBV5-6 to TRBJ2-3; D is uncertain. The germline V gene has CDR1 SGHDT and CDR2 YYEEEE. V was pared by 0 bases and J by 1 base, with 9 bases between. The CDR3 spans 15 residues. In DNA, the CDR3 is TGTGCCAGCAGCTTGGCCCGAATCCGCACAGATACGCAGTATTTT. Its translation: CASSLARIRTDTQYF.

V gene TRBV15 combines with J gene TRBJ2-1; TRBD2 agrees at 9 bases. Germline loops: CDR1 LNHNV, CDR2 YYDKDF (reference sequence). With 1 base clipped from V and 2 bases from J, the junction kept 3 bases outside the gene matches. CDR3 length: 16 amino acids. This CDR3 reads CATSRVVAGAYNEQFF. CDR3 nucleotides: TGTGCCACCAGCAGAGTTGTAGCGGGGGCCTACAATGAGCAGTTCTTC.

The V and J genes are TRBV5-5 and TRBJ2-7, with D possibly called TRBD1 or TRBD2 (6 bases each). Germline-derived CDR1 and CDR2 are SGHKS and YYEKEE (reference sequence). The germline V and J ends were trimmed by 4 bases and 6 bases, with 23 bases remaining between them. The CDR3 contains 16 residues. The CDR3 sequence is CASSLRGGTAFAEQYF. Written as DNA, the CDR3 is TGTGCCAGCAGCCTTCGAGGGGGGACGGCCTTCGCCGAGCAGTACTTC.

The chain employs TRBV4-1 and TRBJ1-4, with D perhaps matching TRBD1 (5 bases). The CDR3 is made up of 16 amino acids. V was pared by 5 bases and J by 0 bases, with 13 bases between. Germline lookup yields CDR1 MGHRA and CDR2 YSYEKL. In nucleotides, the CDR3 is TGCGCCAGCAGCTTGGGGCGGACCGCAACTAATGAAAAACTGTTTTTT. The encoded protein is CASSLGRTATNEKLFF.

The CDR3 nucleotides read TGCGCCAGCAGCTTGGACAGGGGGAAATTGCCCTCTGGGGCCAACGTCCTGACTTTC. Protein sequence: CASSLDRGKLPSGANVLTF. The J gene is TRBJ2-6, the V gene TRBV5-1; TRBD1 matches at 8 bases. The CDR3 length is 19 residues. Germline V gene sequence: CDR1 SGHRS, CDR2 YFSETQ. V was clipped by 0 bases and J by 0 bases; unmatched bases: 8.

The chain couples TRBV4-1 to TRBJ1-4, with D unresolved. Germline CDR1 reads MGHRA; CDR2 reads YSYEKL. The CDR3 covers 16 residues. V was clipped by 0 bases and J by 6 bases, with 14 bases between them. This CDR3 reads CASSQELNGGDEKLFF. CDR3 sequence (DNA): TGCGCCAGCAGCCAAGAGTTGAACGGTGGAGATGAAAAACTGTTTTTT.

V gene TRBV7-2 combines with J gene TRBJ2-1; no firm D call. CDR3 length: 13 amino acids. V lost 4 bases and J lost 5, with 9 bases in between. Per the germline V gene, CDR1 is SGHTA and CDR2 is FQGNSA. The CDR3 sequence is CASSSYLHNEQFF. For the CDR3, the DNA is TGTGCCAGCAGCTCGTACCTCCACAATGAGCAGTTCTTC.

This chain joins TRBV2 and TRBJ1-1; D gene ambiguous. This CDR3 contains 12 residues. Trimming shortened V by 2 bases and J by 3 bases, and 4 bases separated the two germline ends. In germline, CDR1 is SNHLY, CDR2 FYNNEI. CDR3 sequence: CASSEMDTEAFF. As DNA, the CDR3 is TGTGCCAGCAGTGAAATGGACACTGAAGCTTTCTTT.

V is TRBV28 and J is TRBJ1-4, with D possibly matching TRBD1 (5 bases). There are 14 residues in the CDR3. V was shortened by 2 bases and J by 8 bases, with 12 bases between the two germline ends. Germline assignment: CDR1 MDHEN and CDR2 SYDVKM. CDR3 in DNA: TGTGCCAGCAGTTTAGGACACCTGAGGGAAAAACTGTTTTTT. Its translation: CASSLGHLREKLFF.

The V gene is TRBV24-1, the J gene TRBJ2-7; weak D call: TRBD2 (6 bases). CDR1 and CDR2 from the germline V gene are KGHDR and SFDVKD. V lost 5 bases to trimming and J lost 2 bases, with 24 bases between them. This CDR3 contains 18 residues. CDR3 sequence reads: CATSGPSSTQGLTYEQYF. The CDR3 DNA sequence: TGTGCCACCAGTGGTCCGTCCTCCACACAAGGACTAACCTACGAGCAGTACTTC.

J is TRBJ2-1 and V is TRBV24-1; 15 positions match TRBD2. The CDR3 sequence is 16 residues long. Germline CDR1 and CDR2: KGHDR and SFDVKD. With 1 base clipped from V and 7 bases from J, the junction kept 1 base outside the gene matches. The CDR3 DNA reads TGTGCCACCAGTGATTTCGGACTAGCGGGAGGGAATGAGCAGTTCTTC. Amino acid sequence: CATSDFGLAGGNEQFF.